This T cell receptor (beta chain) was sequenced during a study of blood T cell repertoires in COVID-19. Study-level information: Specimens from acute and convalescent COVID-19 originated in the United States, Italy and Spain. The analysed material was cDNA or gDNA that came from T cells, B-cell-depleted T cells, or PBMCs.

Original methodology: Amplifying reference gene primers gave estimates of nucleated cell counts. Sequencing was performed with immunoSEQ multiplex PCR; in TCRdb, only in-frame clones are kept and a portion is missing. V, J and clone size derive from that table, while D and trimming were established from the DNA sequence. Here the sample spans approximately 340,000 clones, about 86% being singletons. This clone was recorded a few times. V was cut by 5 bases and J by 5 bases, with 15 bases left in between. CDR3 length: 14 residues. Germline V lookup: CDR1 SGHTA, CDR2 FQGTGA. The sequencing sample was made of peripheral blood. The genes are TRBV7-3 and TRBJ1-2; no definite D call. This TCR came from a man aged 30 to 39 with active or convalescent COVID-19. The CDR3 spells CASSPRAVRYGYTF. The CDR3 nucleotides read TGTGCCAGCAGCCCGCGTGCCGTTCGTTATGGCTACACCTTC.